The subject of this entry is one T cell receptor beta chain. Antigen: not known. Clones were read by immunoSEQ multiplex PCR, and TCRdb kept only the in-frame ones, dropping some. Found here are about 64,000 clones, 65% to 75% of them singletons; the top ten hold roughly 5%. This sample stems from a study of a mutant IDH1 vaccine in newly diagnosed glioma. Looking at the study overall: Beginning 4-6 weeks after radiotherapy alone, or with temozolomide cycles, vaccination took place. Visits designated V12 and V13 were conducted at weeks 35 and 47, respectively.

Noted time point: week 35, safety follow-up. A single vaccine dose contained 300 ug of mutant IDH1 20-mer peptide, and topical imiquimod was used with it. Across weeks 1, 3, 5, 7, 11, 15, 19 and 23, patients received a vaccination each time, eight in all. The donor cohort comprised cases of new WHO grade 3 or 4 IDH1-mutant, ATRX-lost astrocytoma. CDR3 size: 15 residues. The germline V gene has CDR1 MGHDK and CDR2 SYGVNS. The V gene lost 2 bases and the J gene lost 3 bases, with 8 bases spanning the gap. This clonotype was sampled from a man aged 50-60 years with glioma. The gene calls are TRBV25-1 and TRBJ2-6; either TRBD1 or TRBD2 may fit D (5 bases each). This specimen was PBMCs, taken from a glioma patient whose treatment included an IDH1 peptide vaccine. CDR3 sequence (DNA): TGTGCCAGCAGTGAAGAGGGGTTTGGGGCCAACGTCCTGACTTTC. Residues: CASSEEGFGANVLTF.